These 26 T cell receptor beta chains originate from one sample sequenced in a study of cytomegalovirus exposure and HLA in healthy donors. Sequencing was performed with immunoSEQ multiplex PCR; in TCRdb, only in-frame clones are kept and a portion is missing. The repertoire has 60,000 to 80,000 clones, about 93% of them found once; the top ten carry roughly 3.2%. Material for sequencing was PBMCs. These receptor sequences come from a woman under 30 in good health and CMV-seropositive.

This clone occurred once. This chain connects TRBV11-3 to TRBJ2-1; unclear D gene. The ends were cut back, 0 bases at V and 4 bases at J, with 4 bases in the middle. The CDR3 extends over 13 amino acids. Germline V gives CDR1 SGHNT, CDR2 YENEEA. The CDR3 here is CASSLEAYNEQFF. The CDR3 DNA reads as TGTGCCAGCAGCTTAGAAGCGTACAATGAGCAGTTCTTC.

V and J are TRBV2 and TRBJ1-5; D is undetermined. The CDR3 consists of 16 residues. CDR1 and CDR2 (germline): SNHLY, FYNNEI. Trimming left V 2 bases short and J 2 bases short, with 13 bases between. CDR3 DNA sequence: TGTGCCAGCAGTGAATGGGCACAGCTTCGCAATCAGCCCCAGCATTTT. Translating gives CASSEWAQLRNQPQHF.

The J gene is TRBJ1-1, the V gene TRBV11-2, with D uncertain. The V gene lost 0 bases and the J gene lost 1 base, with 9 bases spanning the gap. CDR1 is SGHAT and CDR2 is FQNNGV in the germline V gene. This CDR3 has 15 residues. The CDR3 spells CASSLDARENTEAFF. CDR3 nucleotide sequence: TGTGCCAGCAGCTTAGACGCCCGAGAGAACACTGAAGCTTTCTTT.

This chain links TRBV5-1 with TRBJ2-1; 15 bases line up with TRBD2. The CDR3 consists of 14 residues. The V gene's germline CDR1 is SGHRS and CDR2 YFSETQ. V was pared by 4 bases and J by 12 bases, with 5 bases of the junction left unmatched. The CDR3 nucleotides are TGCGCCAGCAGCCAAGGACTAGCGGGAGGGGGGCAGTTCTTC. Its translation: CASSQGLAGGGQFF.

For the CDR3, the DNA is TGCAGTAAGGAGATGGGCTACGAGCAGTACTTC. Translation: CSKEMGYEQYF. The chain couples TRBV20-1 to TRBJ2-7; D gene unclear. With 8 bases removed from V and 3 bases from J, the gap between germline ends came to 11 bases. Germline V CDR1 and CDR2: DFQATT, SNEGSKA (reference sequence). The CDR3 is made up of 11 amino acids.

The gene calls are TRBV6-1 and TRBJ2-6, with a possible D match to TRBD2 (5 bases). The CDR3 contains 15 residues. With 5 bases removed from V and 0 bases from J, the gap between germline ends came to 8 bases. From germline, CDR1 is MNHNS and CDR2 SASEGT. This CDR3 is CASSIRGSGANVLTF. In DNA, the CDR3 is TGTGCCAGCAGTATCCGGGGCTCTGGGGCCAACGTCCTGACTTTC.

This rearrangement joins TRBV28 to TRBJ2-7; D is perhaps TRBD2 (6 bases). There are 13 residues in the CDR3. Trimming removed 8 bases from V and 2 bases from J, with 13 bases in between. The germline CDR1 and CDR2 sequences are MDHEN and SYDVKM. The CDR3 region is CASGGTDTYEQYF. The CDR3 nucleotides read TGTGCCAGCGGGGGGACTGATACCTACGAGCAGTACTTC.

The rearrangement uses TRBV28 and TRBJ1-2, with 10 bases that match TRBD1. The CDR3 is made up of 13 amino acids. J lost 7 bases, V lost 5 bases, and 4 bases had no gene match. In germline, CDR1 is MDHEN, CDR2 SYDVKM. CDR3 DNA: TGTGCCAGCAGTGGAAGACAGGGGGCTGGCTACACCTTC. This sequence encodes CASSGRQGAGYTF.

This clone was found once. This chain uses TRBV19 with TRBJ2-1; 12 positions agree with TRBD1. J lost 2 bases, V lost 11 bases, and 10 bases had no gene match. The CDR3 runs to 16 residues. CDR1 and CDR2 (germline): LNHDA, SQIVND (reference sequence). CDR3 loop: CACSRDRGPTYNEQFF. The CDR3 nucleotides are TGTGCCTGTTCCAGGGACAGGGGGCCAACCTACAATGAGCAGTTCTTC.

CDR3 sequence reads: CASSLGGQGLGSPLYEQYF. The DNA of the CDR3 is TGTGCCAGCAGCTTAGGGGGACAGGGACTTGGTTCTCCCCTTTACGAGCAGTACTTC. The chain combines TRBV5-6 with TRBJ2-7, with 9 bases that match TRBD1. CDR1 and CDR2 from the germline V gene are SGHDT and YYEEEE. V shed 2 bases, J shed 4 bases, and the junction held 19 bases outside the gene matches. The CDR3 is made up of 19 amino acids. The complete variable domain, with remaining parts taken from reference TRBV5-6 and TRBJ2-7, reads DAGVTQSPTHLIKTRGQQVTLRCSPKSGHDTVSWYQQALGQGPQFIFQYYEEEERQRGNFPDRFSGHQFPNYSSELNVNALLLGDSALYLCASSLGGQGLGSPLYEQYFGPGTRLTVT.

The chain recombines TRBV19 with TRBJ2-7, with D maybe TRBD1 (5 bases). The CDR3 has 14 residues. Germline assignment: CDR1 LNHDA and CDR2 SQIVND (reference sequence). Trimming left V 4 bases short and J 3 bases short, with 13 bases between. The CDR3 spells CASSTGHGGYEQYF. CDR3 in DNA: TGTGCCAGTAGTACCGGACACGGCGGCTACGAGCAGTACTTC.

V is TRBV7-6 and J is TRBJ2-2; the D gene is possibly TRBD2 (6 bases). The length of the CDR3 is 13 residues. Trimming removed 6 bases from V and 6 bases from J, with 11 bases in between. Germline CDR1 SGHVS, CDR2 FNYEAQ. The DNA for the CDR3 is TGTGCCAGCAGTCTACCTAGCGCCGGGGAGCTGTTTTTT. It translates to CASSLPSAGELFF.

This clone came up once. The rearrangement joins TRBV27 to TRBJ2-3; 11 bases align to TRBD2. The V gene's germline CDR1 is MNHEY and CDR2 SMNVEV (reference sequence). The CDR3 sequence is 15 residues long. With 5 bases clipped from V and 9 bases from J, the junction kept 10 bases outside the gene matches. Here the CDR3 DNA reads TGTGCCAGCAGTCCCTCCGGGACTAGCGGTCTGACGCAGTATTTT. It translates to CASSPSGTSGLTQYF.

This CDR3 reads CASSLAGRGGPEAFF. The CDR3 nucleotides are TGCGCCAGCAGCTTGGCCGGCAGGGGTGGTCCTGAAGCTTTCTTT. V gene TRBV5-1 combines with J gene TRBJ1-1, with D maybe TRBD1 (6 bases). CDR3 length: 15 amino acids. Trimming took off 0 bases at V and 6 bases at J, with 15 bases between the two ends. The germline V gene has CDR1 SGHRS and CDR2 YFSETQ.

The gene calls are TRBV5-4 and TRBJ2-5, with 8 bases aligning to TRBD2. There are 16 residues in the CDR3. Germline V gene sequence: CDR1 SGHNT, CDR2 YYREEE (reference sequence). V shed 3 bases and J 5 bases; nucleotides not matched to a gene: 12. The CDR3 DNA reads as TGTGCCAGCAGCTCGGGACTAGGGATGAACGGTGAGACCCAGTACTTC. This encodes CASSSGLGMNGETQYF.

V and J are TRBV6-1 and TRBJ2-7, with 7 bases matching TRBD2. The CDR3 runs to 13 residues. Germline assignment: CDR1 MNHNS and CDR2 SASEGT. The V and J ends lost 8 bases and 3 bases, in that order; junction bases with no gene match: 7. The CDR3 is CASQRDLSYEQYF. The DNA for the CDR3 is TGTGCCAGCCAGCGGGACCTCAGCTACGAGCAGTACTTC.

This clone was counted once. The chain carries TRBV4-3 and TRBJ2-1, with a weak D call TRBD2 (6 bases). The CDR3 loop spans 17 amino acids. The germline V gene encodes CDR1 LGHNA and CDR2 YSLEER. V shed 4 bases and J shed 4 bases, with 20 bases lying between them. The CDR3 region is CASSLIYRTINYNEQFF. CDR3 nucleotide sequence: TGCGCCAGCAGCCTCATCTATCGGACTATCAATTACAATGAGCAGTTCTTC.

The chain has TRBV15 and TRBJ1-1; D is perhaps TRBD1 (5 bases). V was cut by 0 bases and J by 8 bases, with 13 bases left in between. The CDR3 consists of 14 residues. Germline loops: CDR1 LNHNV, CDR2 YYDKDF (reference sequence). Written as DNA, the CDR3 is TGTGCCACCAGCAGAGATATAAGGGCAGGGGAAGCTTTCTTT. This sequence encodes CATSRDIRAGEAFF.

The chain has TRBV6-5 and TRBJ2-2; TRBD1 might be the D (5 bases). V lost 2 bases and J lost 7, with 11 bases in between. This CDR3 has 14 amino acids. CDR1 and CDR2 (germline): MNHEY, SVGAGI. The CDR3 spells CASSYDQGRGELFF. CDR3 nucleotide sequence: TGTGCCAGCAGTTACGACCAGGGTCGCGGGGAGCTGTTTTTT.

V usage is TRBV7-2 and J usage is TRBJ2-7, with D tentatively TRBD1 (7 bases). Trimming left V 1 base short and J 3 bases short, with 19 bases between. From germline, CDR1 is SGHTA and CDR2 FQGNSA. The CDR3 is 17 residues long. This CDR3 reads CASSLDDDRRGLYEQYF. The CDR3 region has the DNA TGTGCCAGCAGCTTAGATGATGATAGGAGGGGGCTCTACGAGCAGTACTTC.

The CDR3 DNA reads as TGTGCCAGCAGTTTTTTAGGGGTTAATTCACCCCTCCACTTT. Residues: CASSFLGVNSPLHF. V gene TRBV28 combines with J gene TRBJ1-6, with a tentative D call TRBD1 (5 bases). CDR3 length: 14 residues. V was trimmed by 3 bases and J by 6 bases, leaving 9 bases between them. Germline CDR1 reads MDHEN; CDR2 reads SYDVKM.

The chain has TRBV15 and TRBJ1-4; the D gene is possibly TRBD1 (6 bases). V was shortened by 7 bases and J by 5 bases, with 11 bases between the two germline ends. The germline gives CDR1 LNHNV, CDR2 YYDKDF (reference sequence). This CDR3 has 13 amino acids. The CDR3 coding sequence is TGTGCCACCAACAGGGCCTCAAATGAAAAACTGTTTTTT. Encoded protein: CATNRASNEKLFF.

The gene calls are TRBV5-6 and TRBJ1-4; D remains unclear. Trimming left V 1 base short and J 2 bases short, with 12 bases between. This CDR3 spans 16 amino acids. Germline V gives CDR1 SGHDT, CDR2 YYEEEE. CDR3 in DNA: TGTGCCAGCAGCTTGTTAGGTCCCGGGACTAATGAAAAACTGTTTTTT. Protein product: CASSLLGPGTNEKLFF.

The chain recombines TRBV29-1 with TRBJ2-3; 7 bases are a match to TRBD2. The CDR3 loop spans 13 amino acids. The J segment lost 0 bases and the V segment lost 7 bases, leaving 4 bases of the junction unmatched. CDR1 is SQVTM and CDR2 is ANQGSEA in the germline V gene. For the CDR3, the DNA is TGCAGCGGACGTAGCGGGAGCACAGATACGCAGTATTTT. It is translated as CSGRSGSTDTQYF.

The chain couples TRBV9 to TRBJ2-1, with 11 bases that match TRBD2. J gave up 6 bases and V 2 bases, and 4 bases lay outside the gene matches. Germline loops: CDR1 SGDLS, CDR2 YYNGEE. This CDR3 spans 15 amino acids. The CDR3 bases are TGTGCCAGCAGCGTGGGACTAGCGGCACTCAATGAGCAGTTCTTC. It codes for CASSVGLAALNEQFF.

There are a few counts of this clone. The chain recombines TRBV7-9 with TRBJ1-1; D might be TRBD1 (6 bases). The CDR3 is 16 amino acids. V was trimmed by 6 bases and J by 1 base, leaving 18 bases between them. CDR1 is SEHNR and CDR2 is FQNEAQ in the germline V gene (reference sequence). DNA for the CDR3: TGTGCCAGCAGTCGAAAACGTACAGGGCGGAACACTGAAGCTTTCTTT. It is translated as CASSRKRTGRNTEAFF. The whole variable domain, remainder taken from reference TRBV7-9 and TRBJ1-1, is DTGVSQNPRHKITKRGQNVTFRCDPISEHNRLYWYRQTLGQGPEFLTYFQNEAQLEKSRLLSDRFSAERPKGSFSTLEIQRTEQGDSAMYLCASSRKRTGRNTEAFFGQGTRLTVV.